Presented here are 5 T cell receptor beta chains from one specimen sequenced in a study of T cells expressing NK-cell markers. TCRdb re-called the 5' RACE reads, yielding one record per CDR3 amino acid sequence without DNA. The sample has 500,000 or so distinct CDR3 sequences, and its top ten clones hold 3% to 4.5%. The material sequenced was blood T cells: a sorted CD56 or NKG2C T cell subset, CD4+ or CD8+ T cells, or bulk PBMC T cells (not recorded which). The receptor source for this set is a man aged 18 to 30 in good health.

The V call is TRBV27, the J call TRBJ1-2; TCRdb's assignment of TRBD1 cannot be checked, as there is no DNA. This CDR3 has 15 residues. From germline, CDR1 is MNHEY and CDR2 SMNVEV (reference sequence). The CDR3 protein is CASKTGGRDNYGYTF.

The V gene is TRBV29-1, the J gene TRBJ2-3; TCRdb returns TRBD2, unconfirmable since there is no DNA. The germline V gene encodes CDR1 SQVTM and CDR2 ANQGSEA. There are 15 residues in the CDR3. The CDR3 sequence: CSGDPGLAGASTQYF.

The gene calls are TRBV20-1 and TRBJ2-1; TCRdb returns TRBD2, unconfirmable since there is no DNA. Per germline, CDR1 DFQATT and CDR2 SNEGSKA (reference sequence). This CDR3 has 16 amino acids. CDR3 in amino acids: CSARDYIRAEGNEQFF.

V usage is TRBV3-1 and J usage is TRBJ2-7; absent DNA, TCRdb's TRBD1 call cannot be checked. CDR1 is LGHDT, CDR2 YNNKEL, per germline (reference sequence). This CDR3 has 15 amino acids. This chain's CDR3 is CASSRWDRSTYEQYF.

This chain's CDR3 is CASSLVSGRAPSYNEQFF. The rearrangement joins TRBV7-8 to TRBJ2-1; without DNA, the TCRdb call of TRBD2 cannot be checked. Germline V CDR1 and CDR2: SGHVS, FQNEAQ. The CDR3 has 18 amino acids.